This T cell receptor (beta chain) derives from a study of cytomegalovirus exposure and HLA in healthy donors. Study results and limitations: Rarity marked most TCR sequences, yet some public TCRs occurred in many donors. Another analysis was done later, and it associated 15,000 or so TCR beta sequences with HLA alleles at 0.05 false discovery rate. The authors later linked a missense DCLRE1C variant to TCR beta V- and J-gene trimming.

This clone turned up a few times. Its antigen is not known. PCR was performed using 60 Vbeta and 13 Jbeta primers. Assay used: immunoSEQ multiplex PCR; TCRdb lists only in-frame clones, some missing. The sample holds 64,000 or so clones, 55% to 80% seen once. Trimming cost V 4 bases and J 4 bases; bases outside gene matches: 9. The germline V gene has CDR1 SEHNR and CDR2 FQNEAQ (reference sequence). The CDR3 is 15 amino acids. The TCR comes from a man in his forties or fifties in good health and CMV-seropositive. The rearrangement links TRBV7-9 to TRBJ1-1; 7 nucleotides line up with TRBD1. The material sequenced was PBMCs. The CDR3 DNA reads TGTGCCAGCAGCTCGGGGACAGCTCGCGGCACTGAAGCTTTCTTT. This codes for CASSSGTARGTEAFF.